This is a list of T cell receptor beta chains from one sample in a study of shared clonotypes between healthy human individuals. Assay used: immunoSEQ multiplex PCR; TCRdb lists only in-frame clones, some missing. Among millions of clones listed, roughly 94% were seen once. The specimen sequenced was naive CD4+ T cells sorted from blood. Receptor source: a man younger than 35 in good health. The CDR3 runs from the conserved cysteine through the conserved F or W. The D gene is left open where the match is weak.

V gene	J gene	D gene	CDR3 protein
TRBV7-6	TRBJ1-3	-	CASREGPGNTIYF
TRBV7-6	TRBJ1-5	TRBD1	CASSLGTGTNQPQHF
TRBV19	TRBJ1-1	-	CASSIGGRYTEAFF
TRBV5-1	TRBJ2-1	TRBD1	CASSKGQGALNEQFF
TRBV5-4	TRBJ2-5	-	CASSPLGGGGETQYF
TRBV5-6	TRBJ2-7	-	CASIRFGTTYEQYF
TRBV30	TRBJ2-2	-	CAWSVQDYNTGELFF
TRBV7-9	TRBJ2-3	TRBD2	CASSPGLAGGADTQYF
TRBV2	TRBJ2-5	-	CASITGPGETQYF
TRBV29-1	TRBJ2-1	TRBD1	CSVPDRIPYNEQFF
TRBV30	TRBJ2-5	-	CAWSVRWGETQYF
TRBV7-9	TRBJ1-6	-	CASGREGADSPLHF
TRBV6-1	TRBJ1-1	-	CASGEGVNTEAFF
TRBV30	TRBJ1-3	-	CAWRTGGSGNTIYF
TRBV5-1	TRBJ2-4	-	CASSLQGLAKNIQYF
TRBV18	TRBJ2-5	-	CASSNLETQYF
TRBV6-6	TRBJ2-5	TRBD1	CASSSRQGLETQYF
TRBV7-2	TRBJ1-5	-	CASSLYKNQPQHF
TRBV5-4	TRBJ2-7	TRBD2	CASSLASGYEQYF
TRBV9	TRBJ1-3	-	CASSVHPEGNTIYF
TRBV11-2	TRBJ2-2	-	CASSPTRGRNTGELFF
TRBV10-1	TRBJ2-5	TRBD1	CASSLGDRGRETQYF
TRBV7-3	TRBJ2-3	TRBD1	CASSPGQHTDTQYF
TRBV18	TRBJ1-1	TRBD1	CASSPNGQGGWAFF
TRBV19	TRBJ1-2	TRBD1	CASRPKTGFGDYGYTF
TRBV5-1	TRBJ1-3	TRBD1	CASRQTGDGNTIYF
TRBV6-6	TRBJ1-5	TRBD1	CASSFGLDRELEPQHF
TRBV7-2	TRBJ2-3	-	CASSLGWRAQYF
TRBV5-1	TRBJ2-1	TRBD2	CASSLAGAGTYNEQFF
TRBV2	TRBJ2-1	-	CASSKGYSGYEQFF
TRBV19	TRBJ1-1	TRBD1	CASSTDRGNTEAFF
TRBV5-1	TRBJ2-1	TRBD2	CASSTPGGSGNLNNEQFF
TRBV9	TRBJ2-2	-	CASSVRNTGELFF
TRBV28	TRBJ2-7	TRBD1	CASSPGQGPEQYF
TRBV19	TRBJ2-7	-	CASSSHRGTSEQYF
TRBV6-5	TRBJ1-1	-	CASMGRQGAFF
TRBV27	TRBJ2-7	TRBD1	CASSFRDRAEQYF
TRBV2	TRBJ2-2	TRBD2	CASSSEGLAGGPGELFF
TRBV19	TRBJ2-1	TRBD1	CASSIGGQGYNEQFF
TRBV5-6	TRBJ1-2	TRBD1	CASSLTGTGFRGYTF
TRBV6-5	TRBJ1-4	-	CASSFTSNEKLFF
TRBV7-9	TRBJ2-7	-	CASSLVGGGPSGYEQYF
TRBV18	TRBJ2-3	-	CASSPLGRAITDTQYF
TRBV5-1	TRBJ2-3	-	CASRLGGGTDTQYF
TRBV7-7	TRBJ2-2	TRBD1	CASREGQGGTGELFF
TRBV19	TRBJ2-5	TRBD2	CASSVQGGDETQYF
TRBV5-1	TRBJ2-2	-	CASSLVAGELFF
TRBV19	TRBJ2-7	TRBD2	CASTLAGVEYEQYF
TRBV7-7	TRBJ2-3	TRBD2	CASSLASGLGTDTQYF
TRBV4-1	TRBJ1-2	TRBD1	CASSHATGGVYTF
TRBV18	TRBJ2-7	TRBD1	CASSRDSTYEQYF
TRBV7-9	TRBJ2-1	TRBD2	CASSPRGSGIDQDEQFF
TRBV6-5	TRBJ2-4	TRBD1	CASSQQGAENIQYF
TRBV7-7	TRBJ2-3	TRBD2	CASSSGLAGGDTQYF
TRBV9	TRBJ2-1	TRBD2	CASSAMGLAYYNEQFF
TRBV10-1	TRBJ2-3	-	CASSDGGTDTQYF
TRBV4-1	TRBJ2-7	TRBD2	CASSQVTSASYEQYF
TRBV27	TRBJ1-2	-	CASSFLREVNYGYTF